These T cell receptor beta chains were read from a single sample in a study of PD-1 blockade in classical Hodgkin lymphoma. The repertoire was sequenced with immunoSEQ multiplex PCR; TCRdb's copy has only in-frame clones and lacks some. The sample lists around 20,000 clones; over 75% were seen once. Sequences were derived from peripheral blood mononuclear cells (PBMCs), sampled at baseline. The origin of the receptors is a human donor with classical Hodgkin lymphoma. CDR3s include the opening cysteine and the closing phenylalanine or tryptophan. D genes are given only for firm matches. Clone size appears in some rows only: once, few, many, or a class for an expanded clone.

DNA: TGTGCCAGCAGCTCTAGCGGGAAAGGCAATGAGCAGTTCTTC; CDR3: CASSSSGKGNEQFF; D: TRBD2; size: .; V: TRBV7-7; J: TRBJ2-1
DNA: TGCAGCGTTTTCAGCACTACCACTTCTAACTATGGCTACACCTTC; CDR3: CSVFSTTTSNYGYTF; D: .; size: .; V: TRBV29-1; J: TRBJ1-2
DNA: TGTGCCAGCAGCTTAGACCATAGCACCAACACTGAAGCTTTCTTT; CDR3: CASSLDHSTNTEAFF; D: .; size: .; V: TRBV7-3; J: TRBJ1-1
DNA: TGTGCCAGTAGTCGCGTGACAGGCAACATCTCTGGAAACACCATATATTTT; CDR3: CASSRVTGNISGNTIYF; D: .; size: .; V: TRBV19; J: TRBJ1-3
DNA: TGTGCCAGCTGGGTTGGGGCGGGAGGCCAAGAGACCCAGTACTTC; CDR3: CASWVGAGGQETQYF; D: TRBD2; size: .; V: TRBV27; J: TRBJ2-5
DNA: TGTGCCTGGACTAGCGGGGGGAAAGGGTTAGCCAAAAACATTCAGTACTTC; CDR3: CAWTSGGKGLAKNIQYF; D: TRBD2; size: .; V: TRBV30; J: TRBJ2-4
DNA: TGTGCCAGTAGTGGGACGGAAGATACGCAGTATTTT; CDR3: CASSGTEDTQYF; D: .; size: few; V: TRBV19; J: TRBJ2-3
DNA: TGTGCCACCAGCAGACTAGCGGGACAGACAAGAAACATGAACACTGAAGCTTTCTTT; CDR3: CATSRLAGQTRNMNTEAFF; D: TRBD1; size: .; V: TRBV15; J: TRBJ1-1
DNA: TGCGCCAGCAGTGATGGGCACAGCGGCGATGTTCAGCCCCAGCATTTT; CDR3: CASSDGHSGDVQPQHF; D: .; size: .; V: TRBV10-2; J: TRBJ1-5
DNA: TGTGCCAGCAGCCGGACTAGCGGGGGGGAGAAGACCCAGTACTTC; CDR3: CASSRTSGGEKTQYF; D: TRBD2; size: once; V: TRBV2; J: TRBJ2-5
DNA: TGCAGCGTATCCATGGGGACCCAGTACTTC; CDR3: CSVSMGTQYF; D: .; size: .; V: TRBV29-1; J: TRBJ2-5
DNA: TGTGCCACCAGCAGTCCAGGGAGGAGCACCGGGGAGCTGTTTTTT; CDR3: CATSSPGRSTGELFF; D: .; size: .; V: TRBV15; J: TRBJ2-2
DNA: TGCGCCAGCAGCGGGCCCAGGGGGTCAGACACTGAAGCTTTCTTT; CDR3: CASSGPRGSDTEAFF; D: TRBD1; size: .; V: TRBV5-1; J: TRBJ1-1
DNA: TGTGCCAGCAGACTAGCGGGAAGCACCGGGGAGCTGTTTTTT; CDR3: CASRLAGSTGELFF; D: TRBD2; size: once; V: TRBV6-4; J: TRBJ2-2
DNA: TGTGCCAGCAGCCTACAGGGGATGAACACTGAAGCTTTCTTT; CDR3: CASSLQGMNTEAFF; D: TRBD1; size: .; V: TRBV9; J: TRBJ1-1
DNA: TGTGCCAGCTCAACCAGGGACAGCGGGACCTACGAGCAGTACTTC; CDR3: CASSTRDSGTYEQYF; D: .; size: .; V: TRBV18; J: TRBJ2-7
DNA: TGTGCCAGCAGTGGTTGGGATAGACTAAACTATGGCTACACCTTC; CDR3: CASSGWDRLNYGYTF; D: .; size: once; V: TRBV6-1; J: TRBJ1-2
DNA: TGTGCCAGCAGTTCCCCGTCCCTAGCCAAAAACATTCAGTACTTC; CDR3: CASSSPSLAKNIQYF; D: .; size: .; V: TRBV28; J: TRBJ2-4
DNA: TGTGCCAGCAGCTTGGGGTCGGGGCTGGAGACCCAGTACTTC; CDR3: CASSLGSGLETQYF; D: .; size: .; V: TRBV5-4; J: TRBJ2-5
DNA: TGTGCCAGCAGCTCGGGAGGGCCTAATGAGCAGTTCTTC; CDR3: CASSSGGPNEQFF; D: TRBD2; size: .; V: TRBV7-8; J: TRBJ2-1
DNA: TGTGCCTGGAGCGGGGGACTAGGAAACTACAATGAGCAGTTCTTC; CDR3: CAWSGGLGNYNEQFF; D: TRBD2; size: .; V: TRBV30; J: TRBJ2-1